This paragraph covers one T cell receptor (beta chain) sequence. This clonotype was seen many times. Its target antigen remains unknown. No base qualities exist here, and no much larger clone lies one base off it. Reverse transcription of 500 ng RNA was performed with SuperScript III using primers directed against the alpha and beta constant regions. Alpha and beta chain libraries were generated separately via chain-specific third strand synthesis with multiplexing indices. The protocol used a single primer pair to amplify all rearrangements within a chain, which avoided primer bias, and attached molecular barcodes to each cDNA molecule. T4 RNA Ligase 1 joined purified cDNA to a 5' RACE adapter that carried a random hexamer and the SP2 sequencing primer site. With slow temperature ramps used to favor optimal annealing, second strand synthesis was primed from the SP2 site with Phusion polymerase. Two random hexamer sequences, both added before amplification and joined together, made up the 12-nucleotide barcode of each molecule. P5 and P7 adapter elements plus a second index were added in a short first PCR, which was followed by an approximately 21-cycle amplification PCR with P5s and P7 primers. The libraries went through approximately 28 PCR cycles in total, were quantified on a Qubit, were sized on a Bioanalyzer, and were diluted to approximately 3.6 nM. The normalized libraries were sequenced on an Illumina MiSeq using 2 x 250 paired-end kits. Reverse transcription reactions underwent purification over MinElute columns, with elution into around 9.4 ul Tris-Cl. The adapter ligations were run for roughly 25 hours at 16 degrees C, and AMPure XP beads at a 1:1 ratio were afterwards used to clean them. In the authors' own workflow: A modified Decombinator that output V, J, insert and barcode information was used to process the demultiplexed FASTQ files. Sequences sharing a barcode but differing from the dominant sequence were discarded as errors, and barcodes clustered at Levenshtein distance 3 were counted to estimate original cDNA molecules. For downstream analyses, the R packages ineq, vegan, igraph and RCytoscape were used, along with IMGT nomenclature and CDR3 definitions. The authors computed V gene usage over distinct sequences and counted each TCR a single time to avoid skew from clonal expansion. Unique CDR3 amino acid sequences within a donor were connected in similarity networks whenever two sequences differed by a single Levenshtein edit. Published HIV-specific CDR3s (just under 95 alpha, approximately 660 beta) and CMV-specific CDR3s (around 13 alpha, a few hundred beta) were assembled and queried against the repertoires. It was shown by random subsampling to size-matched repertoires that the decreased diversity of patients was not caused by their lower sequence numbers. Clones were called with MiXCR by TCRdb after fastp trimmed the public reads at Q25, and only in-frame beta chains were retained. One record per CDR3 amino acid sequence lists the most common genes and DNA. The V and J calls shown here were made by TCRdb, not taken from the authors' results. The sample profile shows about 15,000 distinct CDR3 sequences; more than 7.5% of them were found once. The ten largest clones capture around 5.5% of the sample.

Whole blood was used without fractionating the cells, so the repertoire represented all peripheral T cells without sorting. As controls, ten healthy donors without infection were sampled, and about 40% of the ten donors were sampled a second time 2 to 4 months later. For RNA extraction, an approximately 2.5 ml sample of peripheral blood was drawn into Tempus tubes. The TURBO-DNase kit was used to remove leftover genomic DNA, and GLOBINclear was used to deplete globin mRNA. The data stem from a study of HIV-infected patients and healthy controls (dated by TCRdb to the mid-2010s). Context from the whole study: The study asked whether deep sequencing of the TCR repertoire from small blood samples of HIV patients could detect immune perturbation and reconstitution.

V sheds 3 bases and J sheds 8 bases, leaving 19 bases between their ends. From a lookup of the germline V gene (reference sequence), CDR1 and CDR2 are LNHDA and SQIVND. Including cysteine and phenylalanine, the CDR3 has 16 amino acids. The read is trimmed to its CDR3 DNA, 48 bases read in frame from base 1. Overall study results and their limits: Size-matched repertoire data did not replicate the apparent post-therapy recovery of the Gini index in HIV-infected patients. Compared with controls, HIV-infected patients showed significantly different mean usage of eight alpha and eight beta V genes. Healthy controls shared more CDR3s between individuals than HIV+ patients, by Jaccard index and by count of highly shared sequences. The observed differences in diversity were not explained by the slight differences in age and sex profiles between the study cohorts. In the samples, alpha-beta chain pairing was left undetermined. Differing numbers of distinct sequences in patients and controls hindered comparison, and size-matching assigned excessive weight to rare events in the HIV-infected data. The dynamics of distinct T-cell subpopulations could not be separated, and sequencing depth was restricted, because whole blood was used. Processing was restricted to sixteen HIV-infected individuals, which the authors judged to be a major constraint on the generalizability of the findings. HLA typing of donors was not performed in the study. HIV-infected repertoires showed significantly elevated mean Gini indices relative to controls, which possibly reflects oligoclonality. Healthy control repertoires showed roughly threefold more distinct CDR3s and higher Shannon diversity than untreated HIV+ repertoires. During therapy, HIV-associated CDR3s significantly decreased in frequency, while CMV-associated CDR3s did not change significantly, though most became more frequent. MAIT cell alpha-chain CDR3s were present at high frequency in healthy controls but severely depleted in HIV+ repertoires.

This chain is built from TRBV19 and TRBJ1-4; the D region possibly corresponds to TRBD1 (6 bases align). The sequence derives from an adult in good health. The sequenced sample was blood. The CDR3 loop reads CASSIRGPGHAEKLFF. The DNA reads as follows: TGTGCCAGTAGTATTAGGGGACCGGGACACGCAGAAAAACTGTTTTTT. Outside the CDR3, residues come from the reference TRBV19 and TRBJ1-4 proteins, so the full variable domain is: DGGITQSPKYLFRKEGQNVTLSCEQNLNHDAMYWYRQDPGQGLRLIYYSQIVNDFQKGDIAEGYSVSREKKESFPLTVTSAQKNPTAFYLCASSIRGPGHAEKLFFGSGTQLSVL.